Presented here are 31 T cell receptor beta chains from one specimen sequenced in a study of cytomegalovirus exposure and HLA in healthy donors. It was with 60 Vbeta and 13 Jbeta primers that the PCR ran. TCRdb keeps only in-frame clones here, not all; method: immunoSEQ multiplex PCR. The sample records about 100,000 clones, approximately 79% being singletons. Sequencing was performed on PBMCs. The receptors originated from a woman in her forties in good health and CMV-seronegative.

This chain links TRBV7-2 with TRBJ1-1, with 7 bases fitting TRBD1. The CDR3 length is 13 residues. J lost 4 bases, V lost 6 bases, and 5 bases had no gene match. The germline CDR1 and CDR2 sequences are SGHTA and FQGNSA. The CDR3 bases are TGTGCCAGCAGTTCTGCAGGGGGCACTGAAGCTTTCTTT. It codes for CASSSAGGTEAFF.

The chain recombines TRBV18 with TRBJ2-3; TRBD2 aligns across 14 bases. This CDR3 comprises 18 residues. With 5 bases clipped from V and 0 bases from J, the junction kept 7 bases outside the gene matches. Germline V gene lookup returns CDR1 KGHSH and CDR2 LQKENI. This chain's CDR3 is CASSSGLAGGLSTDTQYF. The CDR3 coding sequence is TGTGCCAGCTCATCCGGACTAGCGGGGGGCCTTAGCACAGATACGCAGTATTTT. Full variable domain (rest looked up from reference TRBV18 and TRBJ2-3): NAGVMQNPRHLVRRRGQEARLRCSPMKGHSHVYWYRQLPEEGLKFMVYLQKENIIDESGMPKERFSAEFPKEGPSILRIQQVVRGDSAAYFCASSSGLAGGLSTDTQYFGPGTRLTVL.

This chain uses TRBV6-6 with TRBJ2-3, with TRBD2 matching 13 bases. Germline values: CDR1 MNHNY, CDR2 SVGAGI (reference sequence). With V trimmed by 6 bases and J by 4 bases, 4 bases remained unmatched. This CDR3 has 15 amino acids. The CDR3 protein is CASRSGLAGADTQYF. In DNA form, the CDR3 reads TGTGCCAGCAGATCCGGACTAGCGGGGGCAGATACGCAGTATTTT.

This sequence joins TRBV10-3 and TRBJ1-6; tentative D call: TRBD1 (5 bases). This CDR3 has 15 amino acids. The germline gives CDR1 ENHRY, CDR2 SYGVKD. The germline V and J ends were trimmed by 6 bases and 5 bases, with 14 bases remaining between them. CDR3 residues: CAIRSRERDNSPLHF. The CDR3 DNA sequence: TGTGCCATCAGAAGCAGGGAAAGAGATAATTCACCCCTCCACTTT.

This clone occurred a few times. The chain recombines TRBV29-1 with TRBJ1-1; 7 nucleotides agree with TRBD1. CDR3 size: 13 residues. Germline CDR1 SQVTM, CDR2 ANQGSEA. Trimming cost V 8 bases and J 0 bases; bases outside gene matches: 6. CDR3 coding DNA: TGCAGCACCACAGGGGACATGAACACTGAAGCTTTCTTT. Translation gives CSTTGDMNTEAFF.

V is TRBV7-9 and J is TRBJ1-5; a weak D match, TRBD1 (5 bases). Germline-derived CDR1 and CDR2 are SEHNR and FQNEAQ (reference sequence). Trimming removed 1 base from V and 7 bases from J, with 14 bases in between. The CDR3 covers 15 residues. CDR3 sequence (DNA): TGTGCCAGCAGCTTAGATATCTCAGCAGGGCAGCCCCAGCATTTT. Residues: CASSLDISAGQPQHF.

The genes are TRBV2 and TRBJ1-5; a possible D gene is TRBD1 (6 bases). Germline V gene data show CDR1 as SNHLY and CDR2 as FYNNEI. Trimming shortened V by 1 base and J by 1 base, and 8 bases separated the two germline ends. This CDR3 is built from 15 residues. This CDR3 reads CASSEGTESNQPQHF. In nucleotides, the CDR3 is TGTGCCAGCAGTGAAGGGACAGAAAGCAATCAGCCCCAGCATTTT.

Concerning this clone: One junction end disagrees with the germline gene, perhaps due to a read error. V gene TRBV7-7 combines with J gene TRBJ2-5, with 9 bases aligning to TRBD2. Germline-derived CDR1 and CDR2 are SSHAT and FNYEAQ (reference sequence). CDR3 length equals 16 residues. The CDR3 spells CASSLAAGGPQETQYF. The CDR3, as DNA: TGTGCTAGCAGCTTAGCAGCGGGGGGCCCCCAAGAGACCCAGTACTTC.

The chain couples TRBV7-2 to TRBJ1-5, with D perhaps TRBD1 (5 bases). The CDR3 extends over 15 amino acids. The V end lost 6 bases, the J end lost 2 bases, and 14 bases lay between the germline ends. Germline V gene data show CDR1 as SGHTA and CDR2 as FQGNSA. This CDR3 reads CASRSTVSRNQPQHF. The CDR3 DNA is TGTGCCAGCAGATCGACAGTCTCTCGCAATCAGCCCCAGCATTTT.

At least ten counts were recorded for this clone. The chain uses TRBV5-1 and TRBJ1-1; weak D call: TRBD1 (5 bases). V lost 4 bases and J lost 1, with 8 bases in between. CDR1 and CDR2 from the germline V gene are SGHRS and YFSETQ. This CDR3 region has 13 residues. The CDR3 DNA reads TGCGCCAGCAGCGCGCAGGGGAACACTGAAGCTTTCTTT. Its translation is CASSAQGNTEAFF.

The chain carries TRBV9 and TRBJ2-2, with 7 bases aligning to TRBD2. Trimming at V came to 4 bases and at J to 3 bases, leaving 3 bases not matched to a gene. The germline V gene encodes CDR1 SGDLS and CDR2 YYNGEE. The CDR3 covers 14 residues. In nucleotides, the CDR3 is TGTGCCAGCAGCTTGGGGGGGGACACCGGGGAGCTGTTTTTT. This codes for CASSLGGDTGELFF.

The gene calls are TRBV5-1 and TRBJ2-3; TRBD1 might be the D (6 bases). This CDR3 is built from 16 residues. Germline V gene lookup returns CDR1 SGHRS and CDR2 YFSETQ. Between the trimmed V and J ends, which lost 1 base and 2 bases, there was a span of 14 bases. The CDR3 is CASSLRLAGDTDTQYF. The CDR3 DNA follows: TGCGCCAGCAGCTTGAGGTTGGCAGGGGACACAGATACGCAGTATTTT.

V and J are TRBV19 and TRBJ1-5; D not resolved. This CDR3 has 17 residues. In germline, CDR1 is LNHDA, CDR2 SQIVND (reference sequence). V lost 3 bases and J 7 bases, leaving 22 bases between the germline ends. CDR3 DNA: TGTGCCAGTAGTATTCCCCTGTTACTGAGTGGGCTCCAGCCCCAGCATTTT. Translating gives CASSIPLLLSGLQPQHF.

As concerns this clone: At one end, the junction sequence differs from germline, possibly due to a read error. The chain employs TRBV18 and TRBJ1-2; tentative D call: TRBD1 (5 bases). Germline CDR1 reads KGHSH; CDR2 reads LQKENI. The CDR3 covers 14 residues. As DNA, the CDR3 is TGTGCCAGCTCACCTCGGCAGGGTGGTAATGGCTACCCCTTC. Its protein product is CASSPRQGGNGYPF.

The V and J genes are TRBV30 and TRBJ1-1, with TRBD1 matching over 10 bases. Germline values: CDR1 GTSNPN, CDR2 SVGIG (reference sequence). J gave up 9 bases and V 5 bases, and 3 bases lay outside the gene matches. The CDR3 has 11 amino acids. CDR3 sequence reads: CAWADRGQAFF. CDR3 nucleotides: TGTGCCTGGGCAGACAGGGGGCAAGCTTTCTTT.

This chain links TRBV4-2 with TRBJ2-3; 7 bases agree with TRBD2. CDR1 is LGHNA and CDR2 is YNFKEQ in the germline V gene. The CDR3 is 19 amino acids. V shed 4 bases, J shed 3 bases, and the junction held 19 bases outside the gene matches. This CDR3 reads CASSLHMTRLALATDTQYF. DNA for the CDR3: TGTGCCAGCAGCCTGCATATGACCCGACTAGCACTTGCTACAGATACGCAGTATTTT.

The chain carries TRBV28 and TRBJ2-2; TRBD2 matches at 7 bases. J gave up 7 bases and V 5 bases, and 10 bases lay outside the gene matches. Germline lookup yields CDR1 MDHEN and CDR2 SYDVKM. The CDR3 is made up of 15 amino acids. The CDR3 bases are TGTGCCAGCAGTCTCGGCACAGCGGGGAGCGGGGAGCTGTTTTTT. This encodes CASSLGTAGSGELFF.

The chain recombines TRBV5-6 with TRBJ2-3, with a possible D match to TRBD1 (6 bases). V lost 0 bases and J lost 4, with 12 bases in between. The CDR3 has 15 amino acids. Germline V gene lookup returns CDR1 SGHDT and CDR2 YYEEEE. The CDR3 region is CASSLVVGAADTQYF. The CDR3 region has the DNA TGTGCCAGCAGCTTGGTGGTGGGGGCAGCAGATACGCAGTATTTT.

A word on this clone: The junction departs from germline at one end; a sequencing error may be responsible. V and J are TRBV30 and TRBJ1-5; D is ambiguous. Germline assignment: CDR1 GTSNPN and CDR2 SVGIG (reference sequence). This CDR3 has 16 amino acids. In DNA, the CDR3 is TGTGCCTGGAGTGTAGAGCGGGGAATCAGCAATCAGCCCCAGAATTTT. Its protein is CAWSVERGISNQPQNF. Filled out from reference TRBV30 and TRBJ1-5, the complete variable domain reads SQTIHQWPATLVQPVGSPLSLECTVEGTSNPNLYWYRQAAGRGLQLLFYSVGIGQISSEVPQNLSASRPQDRQFILSSKKLLLSDSGFYLCAWSVERGISNQPQNFGDGTRLSIL.

This clone was found a few times. J is TRBJ1-6 and V is TRBV5-1; 7 bases are shared with TRBD1. The CDR3 totals 12 residues. The junction had 10 bases not matched to a gene; V was cut back by 4 bases and J by 18 bases. From germline, CDR1 is SGHRS and CDR2 YFSETQ. Here the CDR3 DNA reads TGCGCCAGCAGCGAAGGGGGCCCATTTTACCACTTT. Translating gives CASSEGGPFYHF.

J is TRBJ2-1 and V is TRBV30, with D possibly matching TRBD1 (5 bases). The CDR3 totals 15 residues. CDR1 and CDR2 from the germline V gene are GTSNPN and SVGIG (reference sequence). Deletions cut 2 bases from V and 9 bases from J, with 20 bases between. The CDR3 DNA follows: TGTGCCTGGAGTACCATGGCCTTGGGTGGGGCTGAGCAGTTCTTC. Encoded protein: CAWSTMALGGAEQFF.

This chain links TRBV29-1 with TRBJ2-7; D possibly corresponds to TRBD1 (6 bases). CDR3 length: 11 amino acids. Per germline, CDR1 SQVTM and CDR2 ANQGSEA. V lost 6 bases and J lost 3, with 9 bases in between. The CDR3 is CSVVRGYEQYF. The CDR3 DNA reads as TGCAGCGTCGTCAGGGGCTACGAGCAGTACTTC.

The gene calls are TRBV18 and TRBJ2-1, with D maybe TRBD1 (5 bases). The germline V gene encodes CDR1 KGHSH and CDR2 LQKENI. V lost 5 bases, J lost 8 bases, and 10 bases lay in between. CDR3 length equals 12 residues. The DNA for the CDR3 is TGTGCCAGCTCAAAGGGGTCGCATGAGCAGTTCTTC. This translates into CASSKGSHEQFF.

This clone has a handful of counts. V is TRBV7-2 and J is TRBJ1-2, with 8 bases matching TRBD1. CDR1 is SGHTA and CDR2 is FQGNSA in the germline V gene. J gave up 2 bases and V 2 bases, and 1 base lay outside the gene matches. The CDR3 is made up of 14 amino acids. CDR3 sequence reads: CASSLRQGNYGYTF. CDR3 nucleotide sequence: TGTGCCAGCAGCTTACGACAGGGGAACTATGGCTACACCTTC.

The chain is built from TRBV5-4 and TRBJ1-4; 10 bases match TRBD1. The CDR3 is 16 residues long. With V trimmed by 4 bases and J by 3 bases, 6 bases remained unmatched. The germline gives CDR1 SGHNT, CDR2 YYREEE (reference sequence). This CDR3 is CASSQTGGAANEKLFF. The CDR3 nucleotides read TGTGCCAGCAGCCAGACAGGGGGCGCAGCTAATGAAAAACTGTTTTTT.

The table lists this clone with a count of one. V usage is TRBV5-1 and J usage is TRBJ1-3, with 8 nucleotides matching TRBD1. Germline trimming cut 0 bases from V and 8 bases from J; bases unmatched to any gene: 7. CDR3 length equals 15 residues. Germline lookup yields CDR1 SGHRS and CDR2 YFSETQ. CDR3 in amino acids: CASSLANGQGHTIYF. CDR3 bases: TGCGCCAGCAGCTTGGCGAATGGACAGGGCCACACCATATATTTT.

The J gene is TRBJ1-3, the V gene TRBV18, with 10 bases identical to TRBD1. From germline, CDR1 is KGHSH and CDR2 LQKENI. CDR3 length: 14 residues. J was trimmed by 7 bases and V by 4 bases; bases with no gene match: 4. This CDR3 reads CASSLDRGDNTIYF. The CDR3 DNA is TGTGCCAGCTCACTGGACAGGGGGGATAACACCATATATTTT.

V gene TRBV9 combines with J gene TRBJ1-1; a weak D match, TRBD1 (5 bases). There are 15 residues in the CDR3. Germline CDR1 reads SGDLS; CDR2 reads YYNGEE. V dropped 0 bases and J dropped 2 bases, with 11 bases sitting between them. DNA of the CDR3: TGTGCCAGCAGCGTAGCACCGGGACTAAACACTGAAGCTTTCTTT. Protein sequence: CASSVAPGLNTEAFF. The variable domain in full, completed from reference TRBV9 and TRBJ1-1, reads DSGVTQTPKHLITATGQRVTLRCSPRSGDLSVYWYQQSLDQGLQFLIQYYNGEERAKGNILERFSAQQFPDLHSELNLSSLELGDSALYFCASSVAPGLNTEAFFGQGTRLTVV.

The chain links TRBV7-2 to TRBJ1-2, with 8 bases that match TRBD1. The V gene end was trimmed by 2 bases and the J gene end by 3 bases; junction bases not matched to a gene: 8. This CDR3 comprises 16 residues. CDR1 and CDR2 (germline): SGHTA, FQGNSA. The CDR3 DNA is TGTGCCAGCAGCTTACAGGGGGCAATTTGGGACTATGGCTACACCTTC. Amino acids: CASSLQGAIWDYGYTF.

The J gene is TRBJ1-3, the V gene TRBV19; TRBD1 matches at 7 bases. There are 14 residues in the CDR3. The V segment lost 9 bases and the J segment 0 bases; nucleotides outside the gene matches: 5. In germline, CDR1 is LNHDA, CDR2 SQIVND (reference sequence). The CDR3 reads CASWTGDSGNTIYF. In DNA form, the CDR3 reads TGTGCCAGCTGGACAGGCGACTCTGGAAACACCATATATTTT.

The V gene is TRBV5-1, the J gene TRBJ1-2, with 7 bases aligning to TRBD1. J was trimmed by 5 bases and V by 0 bases; bases with no gene match: 10. CDR1 and CDR2 from the germline V gene are SGHRS and YFSETQ. CDR3 length equals 16 residues. The DNA for the CDR3 is TGCGCCAGCAGCTTGGGGGGACAGTCCGGGGTTTATGGCTACACCTTC. Its protein product is CASSLGGQSGVYGYTF.